This record concerns one T cell receptor beta chain sequence. These data belong to a study of blood T cell repertoires in COVID-19. The wider study: PBMCs, B-cell-depleted T cells, or T cells provided the cDNA or gDNA that made up the material.

Clones were read by immunoSEQ multiplex PCR, and TCRdb kept only the in-frame ones, dropping some. Of some 30,000 clones in the sample, around nine tenths were seen once. Germline V gene data show CDR1 as MNHEY and CDR2 as SMNVEV (reference sequence). The CDR3 contains 14 residues. V gave up 5 bases and J gave up 3 bases, with 13 bases separating them. V and J are TRBV27 and TRBJ1-1; no firm D call. The TCR originated in a woman of 80 years or more with active or convalescent COVID-19. The sequenced sample consisted of peripheral blood. CDR3 coding DNA: TGTGCCAGCAGTACGATCTCGGTGGACACTGAAGCTTTCTTT. Its translation is CASSTISVDTEAFF.